Below, one T cell receptor beta chain is given with its context. The antigen it recognizes is unknown. Per-base quality was not reported, and no clone a single base away is much larger than it. The immunoSEQ Assay, a bias-controlled multiplex PCR, was used to amplify TCRbeta CDR3 regions from genomic DNA. Per the authors' processing: Nucleated cell counts per sample were estimated from amplification of reference gene primers within the assay. To quantify the absolute abundance of each unique TCRbeta CDR3 rearrangement, sequence reads were collapsed and filtered. For each sample, productive Simpson clonality was calculated as the square root of Simpson's diversity index over productive rearrangements. TCRdb obtained this table from immuneACCESS and retained in-frame rearrangements with V and J assigned. These tables miss some clones; where compared with another copy, unresolved V genes account for less than half of the shortfall, and the remainder is unexplained. The V and J calls and clone size are taken from that table; D and trimming were inferred from the DNA. Counted in this sample were 55,000 to 75,000 clones; approximately 91% of them appeared once. The ten largest clones take up roughly 3.5% of the sample.

Reading the germline V gene gives CDR1 SGHTA and CDR2 FQGNSA. Ends trimmed: V by 4 bases, J by 4 bases; bases unmatched to a gene: 11. The CDR3 runs 18 amino acids, cysteine and phenylalanine included. Of the read, only the CDR3 DNA is kept; its 54 bases are in frame from base 1. The data belong to a study of blood T cell repertoires in COVID-19 (dated by TCRdb to about 2020). Notes on the research overall: The collaborator samples originated in the United States, Italy and Spain and spanned the acute and convalescent phases of COVID-19. The material from the prospective study consisted of cDNA or gDNA derived from T cells, B-cell-depleted T cells, or PBMCs. Subjects who had been exposed to COVID-19, were actively infected with it, or had recovered from it provided the deeply sampled blood TCRbeta repertoires that made up the dataset. The repertoires were released in a freely available public database meant as a resource for research on the immune response to SARS-CoV-2. Samples were obtained from the ongoing ImmuneRACE study (first 160 participants) and from over a thousand subjects provided by 6 global collaborators. Sample metadata almost always included a de-identified subject ID, COVID-19 status, age in years and sex. Where available, HLA class I and class II types were obtained from metadata supplied by the sample provider rather than from assay-based typing. Overall study outcomes, separate from this receptor: The quantity of clinical and demographic metadata differed by source and by participant and was supplied without curation.

Whole blood was collected in K2EDTA tubes by collaborating institutions according to the institutions' own protocols. For TCRbeta analysis, collaborator samples were shipped as frozen whole blood, as isolated PBMCs, or as DNA extracted from either sample type. Here the chain combines TRBV7-2 and TRBJ2-5; 14 bases in between match TRBD2. This TCR was recovered from a man aged 50 to 59 with active COVID-19. The sample was peripheral blood. Read as DNA, the sequence is TGTGCCAGCAGCTGGACTAGCGGGGGGAGGATTAGCGGAGAGACCCAGTACTTC. The translation is CASSWTSGGRISGETQYF.